This record looks at one T cell receptor (beta chain) sequence and its context. The antigen remains unidentified. The TCR beta CDR3 regions underwent amplification using RNA transcripts as the source. The primer set for the first-round RT-PCR of the TCR CDR3 was HTBI. TCRdb processed the multiplex PCR reads anew with MiXCR; each CDR3 protein has one entry. The sample records 490,000 or so distinct CDR3 sequences, roughly 16% being singletons. Germline loops: CDR1 DFQATT, CDR2 SNEGSKA (reference sequence). The CDR3 consists of 15 residues. The V gene end was trimmed by 3 bases and the J gene end by 1 base; junction bases not matched to a gene: 9. The source of the sample is a study of T cells in Graves' hyperthyroidism and ophthalmopathy. Study overall: Sampling of peripheral blood happened at initial diagnosis, prior to any treatment.

Under 3 months was the duration of disease in ophthalmopathy patients, who also had a Clinical Activity Score of at least 3 and a NOSPECS grade of at least 4. Clinical symptoms, serum thyroxine and TRAb, thyroid ultrasound and orbital computed tomography were used for the diagnoses. Study results and limitations: Ophthalmopathy and stable hyperthyroidism were separated by a 13 V-J model.

This sequence was found in a young woman with Graves' ophthalmopathy. V is TRBV20-1 and J is TRBJ2-7; 7 bases line up with TRBD2. The sequencing input was blood. The CDR3 loop reads CSASGSRGSSYEQYF. Written as DNA, the CDR3 is TGCAGTGCTAGTGGGTCGCGCGGGAGTTCCTACGAGCAGTACTTC.